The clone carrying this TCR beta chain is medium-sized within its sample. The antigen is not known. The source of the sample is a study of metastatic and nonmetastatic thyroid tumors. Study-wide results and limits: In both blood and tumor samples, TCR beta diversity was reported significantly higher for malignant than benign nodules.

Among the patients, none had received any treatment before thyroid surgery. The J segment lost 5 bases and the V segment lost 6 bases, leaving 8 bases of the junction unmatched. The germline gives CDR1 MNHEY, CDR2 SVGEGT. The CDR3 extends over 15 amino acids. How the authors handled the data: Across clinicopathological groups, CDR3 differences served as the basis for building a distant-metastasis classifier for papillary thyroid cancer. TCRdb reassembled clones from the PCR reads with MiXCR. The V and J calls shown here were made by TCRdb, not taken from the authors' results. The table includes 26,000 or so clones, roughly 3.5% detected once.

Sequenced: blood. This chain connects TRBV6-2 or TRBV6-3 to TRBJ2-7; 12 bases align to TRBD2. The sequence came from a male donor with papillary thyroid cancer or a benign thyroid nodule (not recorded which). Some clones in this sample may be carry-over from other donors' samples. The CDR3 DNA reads TGTGCCAGCAGAAAACGACTAGCGGGAGTGGACGAGCAGTACTTC. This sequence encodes CASRKRLAGVDEQYF.